Below are 24 T cell receptor beta chains sequenced from a single sample in a study of T cell changes during pregnancy in multiple sclerosis. Profiled with immunoSEQ multiplex PCR; TCRdb holds only in-frame clones, not every one. Seen here are approximately 49,000 clones, 80% to 95% observed once, and the top ten hold more than 0.7%. The specimen was CD4+ T cells from peripheral blood mononuclear cells, collected in the second trimester of pregnancy. The receptors derive from a female donor in good health, enrolled as a control in a pregnancy study.

J is TRBJ1-2 and V is TRBV7-9; D may be TRBD1 (6 bases). The V gene lost 3 bases and the J gene lost 8 bases, with 10 bases spanning the gap. This CDR3 spans 12 amino acids. Germline V lookup: CDR1 SEHNR, CDR2 FQNEAQ (reference sequence). DNA of the CDR3: TGTGCCAGCAGCTTTACAGGGAAGGGCTACACCTTC. Protein sequence: CASSFTGKGYTF.

This chain links TRBV7-9 with TRBJ2-5, with 9 nucleotides matching TRBD1. V lost 5 bases, J lost 5 bases, and 6 bases stayed unmatched. From germline, CDR1 is SEHNR and CDR2 FQNEAQ (reference sequence). The CDR3 has 14 residues. The CDR3, as DNA: TGTGCCAGCAGCGCGCGGACAGGGGCGGAGACCCAGTACTTC. Encoded protein: CASSARTGAETQYF.

The rearrangement uses TRBV6-4 and TRBJ2-1, with 11 bases aligning to TRBD2. Looked up from germline, CDR1 is MRHNA and CDR2 is SNTAGT. The CDR3 is 16 amino acids. V dropped 3 bases and J dropped 7; count of bases not matched to a gene: 8. The CDR3 DNA sequence: TGTGCCAGCAGTGAATACCCCACTAGCGGGAGAAATGAGCAGTTCTTC. This gives the protein CASSEYPTSGRNEQFF.

This chain uses TRBV4-1 with TRBJ2-1, with D tentatively TRBD2 (6 bases). V lost 0 bases, J lost 7 bases, and 7 bases lay in between. The CDR3 runs to 13 residues. Germline assignment: CDR1 MGHRA and CDR2 YSYEKL. This CDR3 reads CASSQDGGNEQFF. The CDR3 DNA reads as TGCGCCAGCAGCCAAGATGGGGGGAATGAGCAGTTCTTC.

The chain is built from TRBV6-6 and TRBJ1-2; possible D gene TRBD1, 5 bases. The CDR3 sequence is 14 residues long. Germline loops: CDR1 MNHNY, CDR2 SVGAGI (reference sequence). V was trimmed by 2 bases and J by 2 bases, leaving 9 bases between them. For the CDR3, the DNA is TGTGCCAGCAGTTACCTCCGACAGAACTATGGCTACACCTTC. This translates into CASSYLRQNYGYTF.

The rearrangement uses TRBV11-3 and TRBJ2-3; TRBD2 matches at 10 bases. V gave up 6 bases and J gave up 7 bases; unmatched junction bases: 13. CDR1 and CDR2 from the germline V gene are SGHNT and YENEEA. CDR3 length: 16 amino acids. The CDR3 DNA reads as TGTGCCAGCAGTCCCGGGAGCGGGGGGGGTCTGAATACGCAGTATTTT. Amino acids: CASSPGSGGGLNTQYF.

The count of this clone is one. CDR3 DNA: TGTGCCAGCAGAAGACAGGGAGCTAATGAAAAACTGTTTTTT. Translated, it gives CASRRQGANEKLFF. J is TRBJ1-4 and V is TRBV5-6; 7 nucleotides align to TRBD1. This CDR3 is built from 14 residues. Germline V gene sequence: CDR1 SGHDT, CDR2 YYEEEE. V lost 5 bases, J lost 3 bases, and 4 bases stayed unmatched. Complete variable domain (other parts from reference TRBV5-6 and TRBJ1-4): DAGVTQSPTHLIKTRGQQVTLRCSPKSGHDTVSWYQQALGQGPQFIFQYYEEEERQRGNFPDRFSGHQFPNYSSELNVNALLLGDSALYLCASRRQGANEKLFFGSGTQLSVL.

J is TRBJ2-3 and V is TRBV5-4, with TRBD2 as a possible D gene (5 bases). The V and J ends lost 5 bases and 4 bases respectively, with 17 bases between them. The CDR3 sequence is 15 residues long. Germline CDR1 reads SGHNT; CDR2 reads YYREEE (reference sequence). CDR3 loop: CASSSRSVSSDTQYF. Written as DNA, the CDR3 is TGTGCCAGCAGTTCCCGTAGCGTGTCCTCAGATACGCAGTATTTT.

In DNA form, the CDR3 reads TGTGCCAGCAGCTCCCCGACAGTCAAAAGCTCTGGAAACACCATATATTTT. Its protein product is CASSSPTVKSSGNTIYF. The V and J genes are TRBV9 and TRBJ1-3; D possibly corresponds to TRBD1 (5 bases). The ends were cut back, 4 bases at V and 0 bases at J, with 17 bases in the middle. CDR1 and CDR2 (germline): SGDLS, YYNGEE. The CDR3 spans 17 residues.

This clone was seen only once. The chain has TRBV4-1 and TRBJ1-3, with TRBD1 matching 12 bases. The V gene end was trimmed by 2 bases and the J gene end by 0 bases; junction bases not matched to a gene: 11. CDR3 size: 20 residues. CDR1 is MGHRA and CDR2 is YSYEKL in the germline V gene. CDR3 DNA sequence: TGCGCCAGCAGCCAAAAGGGGGACAGGGGGCGATCCGGCTCTGGAAACACCATATATTTT. Its translation is CASSQKGDRGRSGSGNTIYF.

The CDR3 coding sequence is TGTGCCAGCAGCTTAGCCGGGACTGGCGAGCAGTACTTC. Protein: CASSLAGTGEQYF. The chain couples TRBV7-9 to TRBJ2-7; a weak D match, TRBD2 (6 bases). Trimming removed 0 bases at V and 6 bases at J, with 9 bases between. Germline CDR1 and CDR2: SEHNR and FQNEAQ (reference sequence). CDR3 length: 13 amino acids.

The DNA for the CDR3 is TGCGCCAGCAGCGGGGGACTAGCGGGATCTTCGTACACCGGGGAGCTGTTTTTT. Amino acids: CASSGGLAGSSYTGELFF. The chain joins TRBV5-1 to TRBJ2-2; 13 nucleotides agree with TRBD2. The V segment lost 4 bases and the J segment 3 bases; nucleotides outside the gene matches: 9. CDR3 length: 18 amino acids. Germline V gene data show CDR1 as SGHRS and CDR2 as YFSETQ.

The V call is TRBV5-1, the J call TRBJ2-1; 10 bases fit TRBD2. The CDR3 totals 16 residues. Unmatched junction bases numbered 10, after V lost 2 bases and J lost 8 bases. Per germline, CDR1 SGHRS and CDR2 YFSETQ. DNA for the CDR3: TGCGCCAGCAGCTTATCACGCCTAGCGGGAGTTGATGAGCAGTTCTTC. Protein sequence: CASSLSRLAGVDEQFF.

In DNA, the CDR3 is TGTGCCAGCAGTGAAGCGGGCTGGCAGGATACGCAGTATTTT. Translated, it gives CASSEAGWQDTQYF. The chain uses TRBV6-1 and TRBJ2-3; no definite D call. Trimming took off 0 bases at V and 6 bases at J, with 10 bases between the two ends. CDR1 is MNHNS, CDR2 SASEGT, per germline. The CDR3 is 14 amino acids.

This chain links TRBV9 with TRBJ1-2; D unresolved. The CDR3 is 16 amino acids. Trimming removed 0 bases at V and 3 bases at J, with 15 bases between. CDR1 is SGDLS and CDR2 is YYNGEE in the germline V gene. CDR3 in amino acids: CASSVAAQPNDYGYTF. The DNA for the CDR3 is TGTGCCAGCAGCGTAGCTGCACAGCCTAATGACTATGGCTACACCTTC.

The rearrangement links TRBV27 to TRBJ1-6, with D possibly matching TRBD1 (6 bases). The CDR3 sequence is 15 residues long. V lost 3 bases to trimming and J lost 7 bases, with 13 bases between them. Germline CDR1 is MNHEY and CDR2 is SMNVEV (reference sequence). In DNA, the CDR3 is TGTGCCAGCAGTTTGTCCGGACAGATAAATTCACCCCTCCACTTT. Translated: CASSLSGQINSPLHF.

The rearrangement joins TRBV5-1 to TRBJ2-3; a possible D gene is TRBD1 (7 bases). The CDR3 is 15 amino acids. Germline lookup yields CDR1 SGHRS and CDR2 YFSETQ. Trimming removed 5 bases at V and 0 bases at J, with 13 bases between. CDR3 residues: CASRAAGQSTDTQYF. DNA for the CDR3: TGCGCCAGCAGGGCCGCGGGACAGAGCACAGATACGCAGTATTTT. The whole variable domain, remainder taken from reference TRBV5-1 and TRBJ2-3, is KAGVTQTPRYLIKTRGQQVTLSCSPISGHRSVSWYQQTPGQGLQFLFEYFSETQRNKGNFPGRFSGRQFSNSRSEMNVSTLELGDSALYLCASRAAGQSTDTQYFGPGTRLTVL.

The chain couples TRBV5-1 to TRBJ2-5; D not resolved. Trimming stripped 0 bases from V and 1 base from J, with 10 bases between. Germline assignment: CDR1 SGHRS and CDR2 YFSETQ. The length of the CDR3 is 15 residues. CDR3 amino acids: CASSLESVAQETQYF. The CDR3 DNA sequence: TGCGCCAGCAGCTTGGAGTCAGTGGCCCAAGAGACCCAGTACTTC.

This clone was observed a single time. CDR3: CASSSPTYGYTF. The CDR3 bases are TGTGCCAGCAGCTCTCCAACTTATGGCTACACCTTC. The rearrangement joins TRBV28 to TRBJ1-2; D remains unclear. Germline V gives CDR1 MDHEN, CDR2 SYDVKM. V lost 6 bases and J 5 bases, leaving 10 bases between the germline ends. This CDR3 contains 12 residues.

This clone has a handful of counts. CDR3 sequence reads: CATSKQGSEQYF. The CDR3 nucleotides are TGTGCCACCAGCAAACAGGGATCCGAGCAGTACTTC. The V and J genes are TRBV15 and TRBJ2-7; D perhaps matches TRBD1 (6 bases). Deletions cut 4 bases from V and 6 bases from J, with 10 bases between. Germline loops: CDR1 LNHNV, CDR2 YYDKDF (reference sequence). CDR3 length: 12 residues. The full variable domain, with the rest looked up from reference TRBV15 and TRBJ2-7, is DAMVIQNPRYQVTQFGKPVTLSCSQTLNHNVMYWYQQKSSQAPKLLFHYYDKDFNNEADTPDNFQSRRPNTSFCFLDIRSPGLGDTAMYLCATSKQGSEQYFGPGTRLTVT.

This clone was observed once. The chain is built from TRBV27 and TRBJ1-2; D gene unclear. Germline-derived CDR1 and CDR2 are MNHEY and SMNVEV (reference sequence). The CDR3 covers 14 residues. Trimming took off 2 bases at V and 2 bases at J, with 9 bases between the two ends. The CDR3: CASSLVGSNYGYTF. The CDR3 DNA sequence: TGTGCCAGCAGTTTAGTGGGCTCAAACTATGGCTACACCTTC.

The gene calls are TRBV19 and TRBJ2-1; the D gene is possibly TRBD2 (5 bases). With 7 bases removed from V and 8 bases from J, the gap between germline ends came to 12 bases. The CDR3 is 12 residues long. The germline V gene has CDR1 LNHDA and CDR2 SQIVND (reference sequence). The CDR3 is CASIEGVDEQFF. The CDR3 DNA reads TGTGCCAGTATTGAGGGAGTCGATGAGCAGTTCTTC.

The V gene is TRBV7-9, the J gene TRBJ1-5, with 8 nucleotides matching TRBD1. CDR3 length equals 13 residues. V was pared by 10 bases and J by 3 bases, with 5 bases of the junction left unmatched. CDR1 is SEHNR and CDR2 is FQNEAQ in the germline V gene (reference sequence). The CDR3 reads CAISGGNNQPQHF. The CDR3 nucleotides read TGTGCCATCTCAGGGGGCAACAATCAGCCCCAGCATTTT.

This chain uses TRBV28 with TRBJ1-1, with 9 bases lining up with TRBD1. J lost 1 base, V lost 8 bases, and 5 bases had no gene match. The CDR3 has 14 residues. Per germline, CDR1 MDHEN and CDR2 SYDVKM. Written as DNA, the CDR3 is TGTGCCAGCCGACAGGGGGGACAGAACACTGAAGCTTTCTTT. Protein: CASRQGGQNTEAFF.